Listed here are 6 T cell receptor beta chains from one sample, sequenced in a study of T cells after yellow fever vaccination. TCRdb independently ran MiXCR on the 5' RACE reads; one entry per CDR3 protein. The sample holds about 350,000 distinct CDR3 sequences, 11% seen once. Specimen: PBMCs, collected on the day of the first yellow fever vaccination. All receptors come from a man between 18 and 35 years old who received the YFV17D yellow fever vaccine.

This clonotype showed up just a few times. The chain carries TRBV7-2 and TRBJ2-5; 9 bases fit TRBD2. Germline V gives CDR1 SGHTA, CDR2 FQGNSA. J gave up 2 bases and V 2 bases, and 6 bases lay outside the gene matches. This CDR3 is built from 16 residues. The CDR3 protein is CASSLMGLATQETQYF. The CDR3 bases are TGTGCCAGCAGCTTAATGGGACTAGCTACTCAAGAGACCCAGTACTTC.

This chain links TRBV10-3 with TRBJ2-7, with D possibly TRBD1 on 6 matching bases. This CDR3 is 14 amino acids long. The germline V and J ends were trimmed by 6 bases and 3 bases, with 15 bases remaining between them. Germline V gives CDR1 ENHRY, CDR2 SYGVKD. The DNA of the CDR3 is TGTGCCATCAGGCACCGGGACAAACACTACGAGCAGTACGTC. This sequence encodes CAIRHRDKHYEQYV.

The chain couples TRBV25-1 to TRBJ2-3, with D maybe TRBD1 (5 bases). Germline CDR1 reads MGHDK; CDR2 reads SYGVNS. Trimming left V 3 bases short and J 3 bases short, with 10 bases between. The CDR3 loop spans 14 amino acids. The CDR3 DNA follows: TGTGCCAGCAGTGATCCTCAGGGAACAGATACGCAGTATTTT. Amino acids: CASSDPQGTDTQYF.

This clonotype was found a few times. The genes are TRBV5-1 and TRBJ1-3, with 7 bases that match TRBD1. The ends lost 0 bases at V and 8 bases at J; junction bases unmatched: 2. Germline loops: CDR1 SGHRS, CDR2 YFSETQ. CDR3 length equals 13 residues. The CDR3 loop is CASSLGQGYTIYF. CDR3 DNA sequence: TGCGCCAGCAGCTTGGGACAGGGCTACACCATATATTTT.

This chain uses TRBV6-1 with TRBJ1-2; TRBD1 aligns across 7 bases. Germline CDR1 and CDR2: MNHNS and SASEGT. Germline trimming cut 7 bases from V and 0 bases from J; bases unmatched to any gene: 8. CDR3 length: 15 residues. CDR3 in amino acids: CASTSGQTSNYGYTF. Here the CDR3 DNA reads TGTGCCAGCACCTCGGGACAGACCTCTAACTATGGCTACACCTTC.

This clonotype has a handful of counts. The rearrangement uses TRBV2 and TRBJ2-4, with 7 bases that match TRBD2. The junction had 3 bases not matched to a gene; V was cut back by 8 bases and J by 2 bases. The CDR3 contains 13 residues. Germline-derived CDR1 and CDR2 are SNHLY and FYNNEI. In DNA form, the CDR3 reads TGTGCCAGCGTGGGACTATCCAAAAACATTCAGTACTTC. Protein product: CASVGLSKNIQYF.